This T cell receptor beta chain was captured in a study of blood T cell repertoires in COVID-19. Across the study: Sample material is recorded as cDNA or gDNA derived from T cells, B-cell-depleted T cells, or PBMCs.

Source study methods: Reference gene primer amplification yielded estimated nucleated cell counts. Profiling relied on immunoSEQ multiplex PCR, and the TCRdb table lists in-frame clones only, not all of them. Clonal size and the V and J genes are those of that table, whereas D and trimming came from the DNA. This table has 120,000 to 150,000 clones, 85% appearing once. CDR3 length: 13 residues. Per germline, CDR1 ENHRY and CDR2 SYGVKD. The germline V and J ends were trimmed by 2 bases and 5 bases, with 9 bases remaining between them. Sequencing used peripheral blood. This sequence originates from a woman aged 40-49 years with active or convalescent COVID-19. V is TRBV10-3 and J is TRBJ1-2; D is undetermined. CDR3 nucleotide sequence: TGTGCCATCAGTGAGGCAGGACTGTATGGCTACACCTTC. Translating it yields CAISEAGLYGYTF.